This T cell receptor (beta chain) emerged from a study of glioma-infiltrating T cells. Whole-study context: Presurgical dexamethasone in glioma patients lasted six or fewer days. Target coverage was roughly 4- to 10-fold for roughly one million blood T cells.

This CDR3 is 14 amino acids long. The V gene end was trimmed by 8 bases and the J gene end by 11 bases; junction bases not matched to a gene: 14. Germline V gives CDR1 MNHEY, CDR2 SVGEGT. Concerning this clonotype itself: The antigen is unknown.

Notes on the study in general: Only very few CDR3 sequences appeared in both tissue and blood. Tissue-blood divergence was below expectation in non-neoplastic patients, above in gliomas.

TCR alpha and beta CDR3 regions were amplified from RNA using iRepertoire nested multiplex PCR. TCRdb called the multiplex PCR reads again in MiXCR, with one record for every CDR3 protein. The sample includes more than 350,000 distinct CDR3 sequences, roughly two fifths of them seen just once. This rearrangement joins TRBV6-2 or TRBV6-3 to TRBJ2-1; TRBD2 agrees at 8 bases. The source of this sequence is a human donor with low-grade glioma or glioblastoma, undergoing nonglioma brain surgery, or in good health (not recorded which). The specimen sequenced was glioma tissue, nonneoplastic brain tissue, or PBMCs (not recorded which). CDR3 sequence (DNA): TGTGCCAGCGACGAAACTAGCGGATCCTACAAGCAGTTCTTC. This translates into CASDETSGSYKQFF.